Reported below is one TCR beta chain. The target antigen is unknown. The sample originates from a study of cytomegalovirus exposure and HLA in healthy donors. Study outcomes and limitations: A later analysis linked a missense DCLRE1C variant to TCR beta V- and J-gene trimming. The HLA-A and HLA-B alleles of most subjects were reportedly predicted accurately from TCR beta sequences.

CDR3 size: 15 residues. The V segment lost 5 bases and the J segment 5 bases; nucleotides outside the gene matches: 6. CDR1 is SGHRS and CDR2 is YFSETQ in the germline V gene. The PCR was carried out with 60 Vbeta primers and 13 Jbeta primers. Authors' data handling: In a later analysis, roughly 10 million of 75 million to 90 million unique beta chains occurred in at least two donors. Libraries were prepared by immunoSEQ multiplex PCR; TCRdb keeps only in-frame clonotypes and omits some of them. The V and J calls and clone size were taken over from that table, and D and trimming were inferred from the DNA. The table shows some 160,000 clones, with roughly 82% occurring only once.

This clonotype was sampled from a woman younger than 45 in good health and CMV-seronegative. This rearrangement joins TRBV5-1 to TRBJ2-3; 12 nucleotides line up with TRBD2. The source material was PBMCs. DNA of the CDR3: TGCGCCAGCAGGACTAGCGGGAGAATGGGAGATACGCAGTATTTT. Translated, it gives CASRTSGRMGDTQYF.